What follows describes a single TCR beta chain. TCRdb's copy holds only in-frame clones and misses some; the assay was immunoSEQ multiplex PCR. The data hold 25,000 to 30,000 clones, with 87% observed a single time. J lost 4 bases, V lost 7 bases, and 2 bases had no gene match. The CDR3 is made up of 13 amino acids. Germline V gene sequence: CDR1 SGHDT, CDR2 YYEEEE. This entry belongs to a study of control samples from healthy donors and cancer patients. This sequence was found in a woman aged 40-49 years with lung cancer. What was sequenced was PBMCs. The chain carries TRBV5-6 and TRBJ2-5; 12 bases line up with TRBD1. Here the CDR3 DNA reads TGTGCCAGCGGGACAGGGGGCCGAGAGACCCAGTACTTC. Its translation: CASGTGGRETQYF.